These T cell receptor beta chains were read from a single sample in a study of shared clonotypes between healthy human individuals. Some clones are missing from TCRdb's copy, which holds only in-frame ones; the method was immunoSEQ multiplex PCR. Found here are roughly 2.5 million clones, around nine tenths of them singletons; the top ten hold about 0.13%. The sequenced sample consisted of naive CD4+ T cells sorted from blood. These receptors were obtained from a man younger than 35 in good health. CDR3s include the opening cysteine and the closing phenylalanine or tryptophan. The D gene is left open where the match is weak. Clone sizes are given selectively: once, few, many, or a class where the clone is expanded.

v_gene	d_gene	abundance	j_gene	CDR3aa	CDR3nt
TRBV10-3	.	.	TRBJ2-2	CAISEAGITGELFF	TGTGCCATCAGTGAAGCAGGGATCACCGGGGAGCTGTTTTTT
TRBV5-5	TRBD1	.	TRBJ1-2	CASSLVSQGLYGYTF	TGTGCCAGCAGCTTGGTCTCACAGGGGCTCTATGGCTACACCTTC
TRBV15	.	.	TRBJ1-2	CATSRDDADNYGYTF	TGTGCCACCAGCAGAGATGATGCGGATAACTATGGCTACACCTTC
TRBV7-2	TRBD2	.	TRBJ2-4	CASSLELAGGKNIQYF	TGTGCCAGCAGCTTAGAACTAGCGGGGGGGAAAAACATTCAGTACTTC
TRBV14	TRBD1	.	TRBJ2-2	CASSQARPGQGDRRTGELFF	TGTGCCAGCAGCCAAGCTCGGCCGGGACAGGGGGATCGTCGGACCGGGGAGCTGTTTTTT
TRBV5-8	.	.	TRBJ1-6	CASSFDIPRLYNSPLHF	TGTGCCAGCAGCTTCGACATTCCCCGCCTTTATAATTCACCCCTCCACTTT
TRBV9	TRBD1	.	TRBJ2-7	CASSVSPWTGINEQYF	TGTGCCAGCAGCGTCTCGCCCTGGACAGGGATCAACGAGCAGTACTTC
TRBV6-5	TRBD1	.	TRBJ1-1	CASRGQGPAEAFF	TGTGCCAGCAGGGGACAGGGTCCCGCTGAAGCTTTCTTT
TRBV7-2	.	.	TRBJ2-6	CASSLVPERNSGANVLTF	TGTGCCAGCAGCTTAGTCCCTGAAAGGAACTCTGGGGCCAACGTCCTGACTTTC
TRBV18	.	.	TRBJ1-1	CASSQNQGEAFF	TGTGCCAGCTCACAAAACCAGGGTGAAGCTTTCTTT
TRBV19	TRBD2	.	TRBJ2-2	CASSGGLAGTGELFF	TGTGCCAGTAGTGGAGGCCTAGCGGGGACCGGGGAGCTGTTTTTT
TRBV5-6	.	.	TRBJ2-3	CASSFAGATDTQYF	TGTGCCAGCAGCTTTGCCGGGGCCACAGATACGCAGTATTTT
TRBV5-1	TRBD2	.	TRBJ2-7	CASSRAREDYEQYF	TGCGCCAGCAGCCGCGCCCGGGAGGACTACGAGCAGTACTTC
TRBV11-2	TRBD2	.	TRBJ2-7	CASSLLWGGSYEQYF	TGTGCCAGCAGCCTACTCTGGGGGGGGTCTTACGAGCAGTACTTC
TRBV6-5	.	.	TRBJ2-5	CAVKTEQETQYF	TGTGCCGTAAAGACAGAGCAAGAGACCCAGTACTTC
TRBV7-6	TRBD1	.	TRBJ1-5	CASSSGQGGGSNQPQHF	TGTGCCAGCAGCTCTGGACAGGGAGGGGGTAGCAATCAGCCCCAGCATTTT
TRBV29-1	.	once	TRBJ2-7	CSVEIRDRPYEQYF	TGCAGCGTTGAAATCCGAGACAGGCCCTACGAGCAGTACTTC
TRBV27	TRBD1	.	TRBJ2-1	CATPLGDREVDEQFF	TGTGCCACTCCCTTGGGGGACAGGGAGGTGGATGAGCAGTTCTTC
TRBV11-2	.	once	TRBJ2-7	CASSLDSRAYEQYF	TGTGCCAGCAGCTTAGATAGTCGAGCCTACGAGCAGTACTTC
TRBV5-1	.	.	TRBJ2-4	CASGEGGLGYIQYF	TGCGCCAGCGGGGAAGGGGGGTTAGGATACATTCAGTACTTC
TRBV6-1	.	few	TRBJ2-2	CASKPGLLNTGELFF	TGTGCCAGCAAGCCGGGACTTCTGAACACCGGGGAGCTGTTTTTT
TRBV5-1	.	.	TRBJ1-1	CASSFRAGEVTEAFF	TGCGCCAGCAGCTTCCGGGCAGGTGAGGTTACTGAAGCTTTCTTT
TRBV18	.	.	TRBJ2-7	CASSPAVHSKPLGNEQYF	TGTGCCAGCTCACCGGCAGTCCATAGTAAGCCCCTGGGCAACGAGCAGTACTTC
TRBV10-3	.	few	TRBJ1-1	CAIRSGTEAFF	TGTGCCATCAGATCGGGCACTGAAGCTTTCTTT
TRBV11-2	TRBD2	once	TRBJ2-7	CASSLDIAGAYEQYF	TGTGCCAGCAGCTTAGATATAGCGGGAGCCTACGAGCAGTACTTC
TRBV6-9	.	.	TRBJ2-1	CASLPPQITYNEQFF	TGTGCCTCACTCCCGCCGCAGATTACCTACAATGAGCAGTTCTTC
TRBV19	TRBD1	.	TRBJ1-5	CASSQGAGQPQHF	TGTGCCAGTAGTCAGGGGGCAGGGCAGCCCCAGCATTTT
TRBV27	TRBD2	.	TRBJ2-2	CASTVGTSDTGELFF	TGTGCCAGCACGGTTGGGACTAGCGACACCGGGGAGCTGTTTTTT
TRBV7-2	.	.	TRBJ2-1	CASSQSGQKYNEQFF	TGTGCCAGCAGCCAAAGTGGACAGAAGTACAATGAGCAGTTCTTC
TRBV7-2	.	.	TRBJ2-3	CASSHRLASGHTDTQYF	TGTGCCAGCAGCCACCGGTTAGCAAGCGGACACACAGATACGCAGTATTTT
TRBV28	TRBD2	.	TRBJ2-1	CASNGRDYHLRAYNEQFF	TGTGCCAGCAACGGTAGGGACTACCACCTTAGGGCCTACAATGAGCAGTTCTTC
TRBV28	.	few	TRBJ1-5	CASGRQPQHF	TGTGCCAGCGGAAGGCAGCCCCAGCATTTT
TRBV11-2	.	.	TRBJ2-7	CASSLGQGGGSKAYF	TGTGCCAGCAGCCTCGGCCAGGGAGGTGGTTCCAAGGCGTACTTC
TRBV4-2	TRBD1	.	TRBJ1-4	CASSQTGQFVEKLFF	TGTGCCAGCAGCCAAACGGGACAGTTTGTTGAAAAACTGTTTTTT
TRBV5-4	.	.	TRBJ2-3	CASSLAEKADTQYF	TGTGCCAGCAGCTTGGCGGAGAAGGCAGATACGCAGTATTTT
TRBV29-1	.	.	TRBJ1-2	CSVDQINYGYTF	TGCAGCGTTGATCAGATTAACTATGGCTACACCTTC
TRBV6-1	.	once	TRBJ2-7	CASSVGPGAYEQYF	TGTGCCAGCAGTGTGGGCCCAGGGGCCTACGAGCAGTACTTC
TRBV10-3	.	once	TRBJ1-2	CAISEGQSNYGYTF	TGTGCCATCAGTGAGGGACAGTCTAACTATGGCTACACCTTC
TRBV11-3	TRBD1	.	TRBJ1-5	CASSLVPGQLPYSNQPQHF	TGTGCCAGCAGCTTAGTCCCGGGACAGCTTCCATATAGCAATCAGCCCCAGCATTTT